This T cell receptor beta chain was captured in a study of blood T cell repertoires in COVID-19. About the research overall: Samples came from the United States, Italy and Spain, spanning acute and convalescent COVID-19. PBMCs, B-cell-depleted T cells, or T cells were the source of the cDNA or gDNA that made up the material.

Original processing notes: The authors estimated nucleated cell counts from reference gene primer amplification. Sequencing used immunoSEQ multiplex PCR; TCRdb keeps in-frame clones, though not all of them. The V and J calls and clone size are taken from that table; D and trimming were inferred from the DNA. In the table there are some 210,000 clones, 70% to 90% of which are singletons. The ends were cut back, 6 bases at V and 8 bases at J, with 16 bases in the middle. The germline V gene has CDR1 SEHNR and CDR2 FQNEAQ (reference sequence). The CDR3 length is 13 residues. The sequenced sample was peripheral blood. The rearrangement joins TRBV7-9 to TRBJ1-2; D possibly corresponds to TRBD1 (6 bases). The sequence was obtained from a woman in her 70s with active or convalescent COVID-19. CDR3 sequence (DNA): TGTGCCAGCAGAGGAGGACAGCTTGGCGGCTACACCTTC. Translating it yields CASRGGQLGGYTF. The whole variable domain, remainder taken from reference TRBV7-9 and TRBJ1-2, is DTGVSQNPRHKITKRGQNVTFRCDPISEHNRLYWYRQTLGQGPEFLTYFQNEAQLEKSRLLSDRFSAERPKGSFSTLEIQRTEQGDSAMYLCASRGGQLGGYTFGSGTRLTVV.